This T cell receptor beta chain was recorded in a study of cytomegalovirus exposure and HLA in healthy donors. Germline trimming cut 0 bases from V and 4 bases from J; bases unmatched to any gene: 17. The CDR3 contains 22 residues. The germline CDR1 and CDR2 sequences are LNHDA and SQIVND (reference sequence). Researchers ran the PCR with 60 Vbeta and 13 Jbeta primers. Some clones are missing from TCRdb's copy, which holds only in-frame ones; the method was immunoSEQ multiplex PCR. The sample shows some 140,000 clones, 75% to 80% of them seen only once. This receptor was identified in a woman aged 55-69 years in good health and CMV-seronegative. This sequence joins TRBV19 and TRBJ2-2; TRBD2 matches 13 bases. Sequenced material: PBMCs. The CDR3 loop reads CASSIELARGLAGVLGTGELFF. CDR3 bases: TGTGCCAGTAGTATAGAGCTGGCACGCGGACTAGCGGGGGTTTTAGGCACCGGGGAGCTGTTTTTT.